The 29 T cell receptor beta chains below come from one sample, sequenced in a study of low-dose radiotherapy and immunotherapy resistance in tumors. The sample's time point: after trial treatment. Treatment in this sample: LDRT plus nivolumab, ipilimumab, low-dose cyclophosphamide and aspirin (RACIN trial). Priming of first-strand cDNA relied on TRAV- and TRBV-specific primers (covering alpha and beta chains). A roughly 19-cycle PCR with a constant-region primer and V-primer adapter amplified TCRs. TCRdb ran MiXCR on the reads and lists one entry per CDR3 protein. Of 60,000 or so distinct CDR3 sequences detected, about 25% appear once; the ten largest clones hold approximately 7.2%. This specimen consisted of PBMCs, obtained after low-dose radiotherapy plus immunotherapy. The receptors were sampled from a male donor with prostate cancer.

The chain combines TRBV7-2 with TRBJ2-1, with 9 nucleotides matching TRBD1. The J segment lost 8 bases and the V segment lost 2 bases, leaving 13 bases of the junction unmatched. There are 17 residues in the CDR3. Germline lookup yields CDR1 SGHTA and CDR2 FQGNSA. CDR3 sequence: CASSLLPVGTGWDEQFF. In nucleotides, the CDR3 is TGTGCCAGCAGCTTATTACCTGTGGGGACAGGGTGGGATGAGCAGTTCTTC.

This clonotype has only a few counts. This chain uses TRBV28 with TRBJ2-1; 7 bases are a match to TRBD1. The CDR3 has 16 amino acids. CDR1 MDHEN and CDR2 SYDVKM come from the germline V gene. Germline trimming cut 3 bases from V and 2 bases from J; bases unmatched to any gene: 7. The CDR3 spells CASSFADRAPYNEQFF. The CDR3 bases are TGTGCCAGCAGTTTTGCCGACAGGGCTCCCTACAATGAGCAGTTCTTC. The full variable domain, completed using reference TRBV28 and TRBJ2-1, is DVKVTQSSRYLVKRTGEKVFLECVQDMDHENMFWYRQDPGLGLRLIYFSYDVKMKEKGDIPEGYSVSREKKERFSLILESASTNQTSMYLCASSFADRAPYNEQFFGPGTRLTVL.

This clonotype showed up many times. This chain connects TRBV28 to TRBJ2-2; D remains ambiguous. This CDR3 region has 14 residues. Deletions cut 3 bases from V and 1 base from J, with 6 bases between. Per the germline V gene, CDR1 is MDHEN and CDR2 is SYDVKM. In DNA form, the CDR3 reads TGTGCCAGCAGTTTGTCACAGAACACCGGGGAGCTGTTTTTT. Protein: CASSLSQNTGELFF.

This rearrangement joins TRBV4-3 to TRBJ2-1, with 10 bases matching TRBD1. J gave up 7 bases and V 2 bases, and 2 bases lay outside the gene matches. Looked up from germline, CDR1 is LGHNA and CDR2 is YSLEER. The CDR3 totals 14 residues. The CDR3 bases are TGCGCCAGCAGCCAACGGACAGGGGGGAATGAGCAGTTCTTC. Translating it yields CASSQRTGGNEQFF.

This clonotype has at least ten counts. The genes are TRBV30 and TRBJ1-5, with 12 bases matching TRBD1. The CDR3 contains 15 residues. The germline gives CDR1 GTSNPN, CDR2 SVGIG (reference sequence). The ends lost 2 bases at V and 9 bases at J; junction bases unmatched: 8. Written as DNA, the CDR3 is TGTGCCTGGAGTACCGGGACAGGGGGCGTCTTGCCCCAGCATTTT. This encodes CAWSTGTGGVLPQHF.

This clonotype appeared many times. The rearrangement joins TRBV6-2 or TRBV6-3 to TRBJ1-3, with a tentative D call TRBD1 (6 bases). The CDR3 sequence is 13 residues long. The V end lost 7 bases, the J end lost 6 bases, and 13 bases lay between the germline ends. The germline gives CDR1 MNHEY, CDR2 SVGEGT. The CDR3 here is CASTRTEANTIYF. The CDR3 coding sequence is TGTGCCAGCACTAGGACAGAGGCAAACACCATATATTTT.

The sample holds many counts of this clonotype. This chain uses TRBV28 with TRBJ2-7, with D possibly being TRBD2 (5 bases). Trimming took off 7 bases at V and 1 base at J, with 11 bases between the two ends. The germline gives CDR1 MDHEN, CDR2 SYDVKM. The CDR3 runs 13 residues. For the CDR3, the DNA is TGTGCCAGCATTGGACGGGATTCCTACGAGCAGTACTTC. This gives the protein CASIGRDSYEQYF.

This clonotype was recorded many times. The gene calls are TRBV18 and TRBJ2-7; D might be TRBD2 (6 bases). CDR3 length: 14 amino acids. Trimming removed 5 bases from V and 3 bases from J, with 14 bases in between. The germline V gene encodes CDR1 KGHSH and CDR2 LQKENI. CDR3 in DNA: TGTGCCAGCTCATACCGGGACTCCGACTACGAGCAGTACTTC. This gives the protein CASSYRDSDYEQYF.

This clonotype was observed at least ten times. This rearrangement joins TRBV30 to TRBJ1-1; D is undetermined. Trimming removed 5 bases at V and 4 bases at J, with 17 bases between. The CDR3 covers 14 residues. The germline gives CDR1 GTSNPN, CDR2 SVGIG (reference sequence). The CDR3 sequence: CAWGTLSTGTEAFF. In DNA, the CDR3 is TGTGCCTGGGGTACACTATCTACTGGCACTGAAGCTTTCTTT.

This clonotype was detected many times. The rearrangement joins TRBV5-4 to TRBJ2-3; 11 nucleotides match TRBD2. The CDR3 totals 17 residues. V lost 2 bases, J lost 8 bases, and 13 bases stayed unmatched. Germline values: CDR1 SGHNT, CDR2 YYREEE (reference sequence). CDR3 region: CASSFRLAGTNQGTQYF. The CDR3 DNA reads TGTGCCAGCAGCTTTAGACTAGCGGGGACAAACCAGGGTACGCAGTATTTT.

This clonotype was observed at least ten times. The V gene is TRBV20-1, the J gene TRBJ2-1; 13 nucleotides line up with TRBD2. The trim removed 6 bases at V and 9 bases at J, leaving 11 bases unmatched. The germline gives CDR1 DFQATT, CDR2 SNEGSKA (reference sequence). There are 15 residues in the CDR3. CDR3 nucleotide sequence: TGCAGTGCCCGGACTAGCGGGAGCCTGATGGGTGAGCAGTTCTTC. Translating gives CSARTSGSLMGEQFF.

This clonotype appeared many times. The chain links TRBV9 to TRBJ2-7; D gene uncertain. Trimming pared 1 base from V and 0 bases from J, leaving 8 bases between. Germline assignment: CDR1 SGDLS and CDR2 YYNGEE. This CDR3 spans 14 amino acids. The CDR3 region is CASSVSPGSYEQYF. CDR3 DNA sequence: TGTGCCAGCAGCGTATCGCCCGGCTCCTACGAGCAGTACTTC.

This clonotype was observed many times. The chain carries TRBV3-1 and TRBJ2-5; the D is unclear. V was trimmed by 1 base and J by 0 bases, leaving 3 bases between them. Germline loops: CDR1 LGHDT, CDR2 YNNKEL (reference sequence). The length of the CDR3 is 13 residues. CDR3 loop: CASSQGNQETQYF. As DNA, the CDR3 is TGTGCCAGCAGCCAAGGAAACCAAGAGACCCAGTACTTC.

The V gene is TRBV24-1, the J gene TRBJ2-1; 12 bases align to TRBD1. CDR1 and CDR2 from the germline V gene are KGHDR and SFDVKD. V lost 4 bases, J lost 6 bases, and 9 bases stayed unmatched. This CDR3 spans 17 amino acids. CDR3 sequence: CATSDPSGQGASNEQFF. The CDR3 coding sequence is TGTGCCACCAGTGACCCATCGGGACAGGGGGCAAGCAATGAGCAGTTCTTC.

This clonotype was seen repeatedly, ten times or more. This chain links TRBV6-2 or TRBV6-3 with TRBJ2-7; 9 bases are shared with TRBD1. The CDR3 extends over 16 amino acids. Germline CDR1 is MNHEY and CDR2 is SVGEGT. The V segment lost 6 bases and the J segment 3 bases; nucleotides outside the gene matches: 12. The CDR3 DNA follows: TGTGCCAGCAGCTTTACAACCGGGACAGGGTTCTACGAGCAGTACTTC. It translates to CASSFTTGTGFYEQYF.

This clonotype was counted at least ten times. The chain joins TRBV20-1 to TRBJ2-4; possibly TRBD2 for D (6 bases). The CDR3 spans 14 residues. Trimming took off 7 bases at V and 1 base at J, with 14 bases between the two ends. The germline V gene has CDR1 DFQATT and CDR2 SNEGSKA (reference sequence). This chain's CDR3 is CSVHGGEAKNIQYF. The CDR3 nucleotides read TGCAGTGTACATGGAGGGGAGGCCAAAAACATTCAGTACTTC.

The chain joins TRBV18 to TRBJ2-3, with TRBD1 identical over 7 bases. CDR3 length equals 15 residues. V lost 0 bases and J lost 6; bases outside the gene matches: 6. Germline-derived CDR1 and CDR2 are KGHSH and LQKENI. CDR3 protein: CASSPPGLGGDTQYF. The CDR3 region has the DNA TGTGCCAGCTCACCACCGGGATTAGGGGGCGATACGCAGTATTTT.

This clonotype was recorded many times. V and J are TRBV7-3 and TRBJ2-1; TRBD2 might be the D (5 bases). Germline assignment: CDR1 SGHTA and CDR2 FQGTGA. The CDR3 runs to 15 residues. The V gene lost 3 bases and the J gene lost 0 bases, with 9 bases spanning the gap. The CDR3 spells CASSFLGSSYNEQFF. The CDR3 nucleotides read TGTGCCAGCAGCTTTCTAGGGAGCTCCTACAATGAGCAGTTCTTC.

This clonotype appeared many times. V is TRBV3-1 and J is TRBJ2-1; a weak D match, TRBD1 (6 bases). CDR1 and CDR2 (germline): LGHDT, YNNKEL (reference sequence). Trimming shortened V by 5 bases and J by 0 bases, and 14 bases separated the two germline ends. CDR3 length: 16 residues. Here the CDR3 DNA reads TGTGCCAGCAGCTACCCTAAGGGGGACTCCTACAATGAGCAGTTCTTC. Encoded protein: CASSYPKGDSYNEQFF.

This sequence joins TRBV3-1 and TRBJ2-2; 11 positions match TRBD2. The CDR3 loop spans 16 amino acids. CDR1 LGHDT and CDR2 YNNKEL come from the germline V gene (reference sequence). Losses at the gene ends were 4 bases for V and 6 bases for J; bases not matched to a gene: 7. DNA of the CDR3: TGTGCCAGCAGCCTGACTAGCGGGGCGTCCCCCGGGGAGCTGTTTTTT. Amino acids: CASSLTSGASPGELFF.

In nucleotides, the CDR3 is TGCAGTGCAAAACTAGCGGGAGGCTACGAGCAGTACTTC. Translated, it gives CSAKLAGGYEQYF. The chain recombines TRBV20-1 with TRBJ2-7; 12 bases align to TRBD2. This CDR3 region has 13 residues. The germline V gene encodes CDR1 DFQATT and CDR2 SNEGSKA (reference sequence). The V gene end was trimmed by 6 bases and the J gene end by 3 bases; junction bases not matched to a gene: 3.

This clonotype was detected many times. V and J are TRBV9 and TRBJ2-1; 9 bases fit TRBD1. CDR3 length: 15 amino acids. Germline V gene lookup returns CDR1 SGDLS and CDR2 YYNGEE. Unmatched junction bases numbered 5, after V lost 3 bases and J lost 4 bases. The CDR3 DNA reads TGTGCCAGCAGCGGAAGACAGGGGGGGTACAATGAGCAGTTCTTC. Residues: CASSGRQGGYNEQFF.

This clonotype was detected ten times or more. The chain recombines TRBV13 with TRBJ2-3; 10 positions match TRBD1. In germline, CDR1 is PRHDT, CDR2 FYEKMQ (reference sequence). CDR3 size: 14 residues. The V segment lost 6 bases and the J segment 3 bases; nucleotides outside the gene matches: 3. The CDR3 spells CASREGQGTDTQYF. The CDR3 region has the DNA TGTGCCAGCAGGGAGGGACAGGGGACAGATACGCAGTATTTT. The complete variable domain, with remaining parts taken from reference TRBV13 and TRBJ2-3, reads AAGVIQSPRHLIKEKRETATLKCYPIPRHDTVYWYQQGPGQDPQFLISFYEKMQSDKGSIPDRFSAQQFSDYHSELNMSSLELGDSALYFCASREGQGTDTQYFGPGTRLTVL.

This clonotype has only a few counts. The genes are TRBV6-2 or TRBV6-3 and TRBJ2-7, with a tentative D call TRBD1 (6 bases). This CDR3 contains 13 residues. The germline V and J ends were trimmed by 1 base and 5 bases, with 9 bases remaining between them. CDR1 is MNHEY and CDR2 is SVGEGT in the germline V gene. DNA for the CDR3: TGTGCCAGCAGTTACTGGGGACACCACGAGCAGTACTTC. Its translation: CASSYWGHHEQYF.

In this sample, this clonotype turned up many times. The chain is built from TRBV11-2 and TRBJ2-2; D is ambiguous. Trimming shortened V by 0 bases and J by 8 bases, and 7 bases separated the two germline ends. Germline V gene data show CDR1 as SGHAT and CDR2 as FQNNGV. CDR3 length: 13 residues. This CDR3 reads CASSLEPSGELFF. The CDR3 coding sequence is TGTGCCAGCAGCTTAGAGCCATCGGGGGAGCTGTTTTTT.

This clonotype was picked up many times. The rearrangement links TRBV11-2 to TRBJ2-1, with 10 bases identical to TRBD2. CDR1 is SGHAT, CDR2 FQNNGV, per germline. The CDR3 extends over 15 amino acids. V dropped 1 base and J dropped 9; count of bases not matched to a gene: 6. CDR3 loop: CASSLALAGYGEQFF. Here the CDR3 DNA reads TGTGCCAGCAGCTTAGCACTAGCGGGATACGGTGAGCAGTTCTTC.

This clonotype was observed many times. The chain joins TRBV6-2 or TRBV6-3 to TRBJ2-7; no clear D gene. The germline gives CDR1 MNHEY, CDR2 SVGEGT. V lost 8 bases and J lost 7, with 9 bases in between. There are 10 residues in the CDR3. Here the CDR3 DNA reads TGTGCCAGCGGGTTACTTGAGCAGTACTTC. It is translated as CASGLLEQYF.

At least ten counts were recorded for this clonotype. This chain uses TRBV28 with TRBJ1-1; 7 nucleotides align to TRBD1. The CDR3 is made up of 18 amino acids. Germline trimming cut 2 bases from V and 1 base from J; bases unmatched to any gene: 13. Germline V lookup: CDR1 MDHEN, CDR2 SYDVKM. CDR3 sequence (DNA): TGTGCCAGCAGTTTAGTTTCACAGGGGTACCCTGGGAACACTGAAGCTTTCTTT. Protein sequence: CASSLVSQGYPGNTEAFF.

This rearrangement joins TRBV4-3 to TRBJ2-3, with 9 bases fitting TRBD2. V shed 7 bases and J 0 bases; nucleotides not matched to a gene: 5. The germline gives CDR1 LGHNA, CDR2 YSLEER. This CDR3 comprises 15 residues. The CDR3 is CASTLAGTSTDTQYF. The CDR3 bases are TGCGCCAGCACCCTAGCGGGAACTAGCACAGATACGCAGTATTTT.